This T cell receptor (beta chain) was recovered during a study of T cell responses to AZD1222 COVID-19 vaccine. Whole-study results and caveats: CD4 TCRs linked to vaccination spanned spike, dominating at 160-218 and 743-854. At baseline, seropositivity was found in only 5 to 7 AZD1222 recipients. Once two AZD1222 doses were given, Spike-specific TCR breadth and depth went up. Variant regions that are unmutated are reportedly the target of nearly half of spike-specific TCRs.

This clone was seen just once. As yet, its antigen is unknown. The V end was cut by 0 bases, the J end by 3 bases, with 9 bases between. The CDR3 is made up of 15 amino acids. In germline, CDR1 is PRHDT, CDR2 FYEKMQ (reference sequence). Some clones are missing from TCRdb's copy, which holds only in-frame ones; the method was immunoSEQ multiplex PCR. The table lists fewer than 200,000 clones, roughly nine tenths of them singletons. The material sequenced was peripheral blood, taken on day 0 of AZD1222 vaccination. The V call is TRBV13, the J call TRBJ2-1; D may be TRBD1 (6 bases). This clonotype originated in an adult in good health. CDR3 region: CASSLGQGYYNEQFF. In nucleotides, the CDR3 is TGTGCCAGCAGCTTAGGACAGGGATACTACAATGAGCAGTTCTTC.